The 28 T cell receptor beta chains given below trace back to one sample, sequenced in a study of post-analysis software for immune sequencing data. Study-level results: About 5 TRBV segments (TRBV5-6, TRBV5-1 and TRBV20-1 among them) occurred more frequently in patients than in controls.

Unique-molecular-identifier-tagged TCR beta cDNA libraries were used. TCRdb passed the PCR reads through MiXCR, listing each CDR3 protein once. The sample yields 700,000 to 800,000 distinct CDR3 sequences, approximately 30% seen once. These receptors' targets are unknown. Sequences were obtained from blood. These receptor sequences come from a girl aged 5-17 years with multiple sclerosis.

This clonotype has a handful of counts. V is TRBV29-1 and J is TRBJ1-1; D not resolved. CDR3 length: 13 amino acids. Germline CDR1 and CDR2: SQVTM and ANQGSEA. V lost 8 bases, J lost 3 bases, and 16 bases lay in between. CDR3 coding DNA: TGCAGCCTCCGAGCCGGGGTGTACACTGAAGCTTTCTTT. Protein: CSLRAGVYTEAFF. Based on the CDR3 plus reference TRBV29-1 and TRBJ1-1, the full variable domain is SAVISQKPSRDICQRGTSLTIQCQVDSQVTMMFWYRQQPGQSLTLIATANQGSEATYESGFVIDKFPISRPNLTFSTLTVSNMSPEDSSIYLCSLRAGVYTEAFFGQGTRLTVV.

In its sample, this clonotype was seen a few times. The V and J genes are TRBV5-6 and TRBJ1-1; D gene ambiguous. The V end was cut by 1 base, the J end by 0 bases, with 7 bases between. The CDR3 spans 14 residues. The germline gives CDR1 SGHDT, CDR2 YYEEEE. This CDR3 reads CASSLTRMNTEAFF. The CDR3 DNA reads as TGTGCCAGCAGCTTGACACGGATGAACACTGAAGCTTTCTTT.

This chain uses TRBV29-1 with TRBJ2-1; 9 bases are a match to TRBD2. Per the germline V gene, CDR1 is SQVTM and CDR2 is ANQGSEA. This CDR3 comprises 19 residues. The J segment lost 1 base and the V segment lost 0 bases, leaving 13 bases of the junction unmatched. DNA for the CDR3: TGCAGCGTTGAAGATGTTAGCGGGGGCTCTTTTACATCCTACAATGAGCAGTTCTTC. Translation gives CSVEDVSGGSFTSYNEQFF.

The gene calls are TRBV18 and TRBJ2-1, with 11 nucleotides matching TRBD2. In germline, CDR1 is KGHSH, CDR2 LQKENI. CDR3 length equals 19 residues. The V and J ends lost 3 bases and 3 bases, in that order; junction bases with no gene match: 13. CDR3 sequence reads: CASSPRPGTSGRDYNEQFF. As DNA, the CDR3 is TGTGCCAGCTCACCTAGGCCGGGTACTAGCGGGAGAGACTACAATGAGCAGTTCTTC. Supplemented by reference TRBV18 and TRBJ2-1, the full variable domain reads NAGVMQNPRHLVRRRGQEARLRCSPMKGHSHVYWYRQLPEEGLKFMVYLQKENIIDESGMPKERFSAEFPKEGPSILRIQQVVRGDSAAYFCASSPRPGTSGRDYNEQFFGPGTRLTVL.

As regards this clonotype: A much larger clone is a single base away; this may be a read error. The V call is TRBV29-1, the J call TRBJ2-1, with 7 bases that match TRBD2. This CDR3 is 12 amino acids long. The V segment lost 7 bases and the J segment 12 bases; nucleotides outside the gene matches: 12. Germline-derived CDR1 and CDR2 are SQVTM and ANQGSEA. The CDR3 sequence is CSGGAGSFGQFF. In DNA, the CDR3 is TGCAGCGGTGGAGCGGGAAGTTTCGGGCAGTTCTTC.

The chain joins TRBV19 to TRBJ2-4, with D possibly matching TRBD2 (7 bases). Trimming removed 2 bases from V and 9 bases from J, with 17 bases in between. This CDR3 region has 15 residues. Germline values: CDR1 LNHDA, CDR2 SQIVND (reference sequence). In nucleotides, the CDR3 is TGTGCCAGTAGTATAACGGGGGGCGGACGAGTCATTCAGTACTTC. This encodes CASSITGGGRVIQYF.

Worth noting for this clonotype: A much larger clone lies a single base off, so this may be a read error. The rearrangement joins TRBV10-2 to TRBJ2-3; TRBD2 agrees at 15 bases. Germline V gene lookup returns CDR1 WSHSY and CDR2 SAAADI. The CDR3 has 15 residues. The CDR3 DNA follows: TGCGCCAGCGGACTAGCGGGAGGGTACGGAGATGCGCAGTATTTT. Its translation: CASGLAGGYGDAQYF.

Worth noting for this clonotype: Compared with germline, one end of the junction differs, possibly owing to a read error. This chain links TRBV6-5 with TRBJ2-3, with 11 bases lining up with TRBD1. The germline V gene encodes CDR1 MNHEY and CDR2 SVGAGI. This CDR3 contains 15 residues. This chain's CDR3 is CASSLRTGGTHTQYF. CDR3 nucleotide sequence: TGTGCCAGCAGCCTAAGGACAGGGGGCACACATACGCAGTATTTT.

This clonotype has a single count. The gene calls are TRBV11-2 and TRBJ2-1, with D perhaps matching TRBD2 (6 bases). V lost 2 bases, J lost 5 bases, and 19 bases lay in between. CDR1 and CDR2 (germline): SGHAT, FQNNGV. The CDR3 has 17 amino acids. The CDR3 region is CASSLNWAGKVDNEQFF. For the CDR3, the DNA is TGTGCCAGCAGCTTAAATTGGGCGGGGAAGGTCGACAATGAGCAGTTCTTC.

This clonotype showed up just once. This likely comes from a read error, as the CDR3 has no conserved phenylalanine or tryptophan at its end. V usage is TRBV20-1 and J usage is TRBJ1-2; a possible D gene is TRBD1 (6 bases). Germline CDR1 is DFQATT and CDR2 is SNEGSKA (reference sequence). CDR3 size: 14 residues. V dropped 2 bases and J dropped 1 base, with 11 bases sitting between them. Here the CDR3 reads CSARMRGNNYGYTC. In DNA, the CDR3 is TGCAGTGCTAGAATGAGGGGGAATAACTATGGCTACACCTGC.

The genes are TRBV29-1 and TRBJ2-7; D is ambiguous. Germline-derived CDR1 and CDR2 are SQVTM and ANQGSEA. V was clipped by 3 bases and J by 2 bases, with 11 bases between them. The CDR3 is 13 amino acids. The CDR3 loop is CSVDGGPTYEQYF. As DNA, the CDR3 is TGCAGCGTTGACGGCGGCCCCACCTACGAGCAGTACTTC.

This clonotype was seen a handful of times. The rearrangement links TRBV5-1 to TRBJ2-1; TRBD2 matches at 11 bases. The V segment lost 1 base and the J segment 1 base; nucleotides outside the gene matches: 10. The CDR3 spans 19 residues. Germline V CDR1 and CDR2: SGHRS, YFSETQ. This chain's CDR3 is CASSLRRLAGIGSYNEQFF. DNA of the CDR3: TGCGCCAGCAGCTTGCGCCGACTAGCGGGAATCGGGTCCTACAATGAGCAGTTCTTC.

This clonotype came up a few times. V is TRBV20-1 and J is TRBJ2-5, with D uncertain. In germline, CDR1 is DFQATT, CDR2 SNEGSKA (reference sequence). V dropped 3 bases and J dropped 5 bases, with 13 bases sitting between them. The CDR3 length is 13 residues. CDR3 region: CSASGPSVETQYF. The DNA for the CDR3 is TGCAGTGCTAGTGGCCCTTCGGTTGAGACCCAGTACTTC.

The rearrangement links TRBV9 to TRBJ2-1, with TRBD2 matching over 12 bases. V dropped 4 bases and J dropped 8; count of bases not matched to a gene: 7. CDR1 is SGDLS, CDR2 YYNGEE, per germline. This CDR3 is 15 amino acids long. As DNA, the CDR3 is TGTGCCAGCAGCCCCCTAGCGGGAGGGCAGGATGAGCAGTTCTTC. It specifies CASSPLAGGQDEQFF. The full variable domain, rest sourced from reference TRBV9 and TRBJ2-1, is DSGVTQTPKHLITATGQRVTLRCSPRSGDLSVYWYQQSLDQGLQFLIQYYNGEERAKGNILERFSAQQFPDLHSELNLSSLELGDSALYFCASSPLAGGQDEQFFGPGTRLTVL.

The DNA for the CDR3 is TGTGCCAGCAGCACGGGTGCAGGGGGGTACGAGCAGTACTTC. This sequence encodes CASSTGAGGYEQYF. V and J are TRBV28 and TRBJ2-5; TRBD1 is a possible D gene (7 bases). TRBJ2-7 explains the end of the DNA better; the J call may be wrong. The length of the CDR3 is 14 residues. Germline CDR1 MDHEN, CDR2 SYDVKM.

This clonotype was detected many times. The V call is TRBV4-3, the J call TRBJ2-3; 10 positions agree with TRBD2. This CDR3 is built from 17 residues. Germline assignment: CDR1 LGHNA and CDR2 YSLEER. The junction had 6 bases not matched to a gene; V was cut back by 2 bases and J by 1 base. CDR3 loop: CASSQPVGTSGTDTQYF. The CDR3 bases are TGCGCCAGCAGCCAACCCGTGGGGACTAGCGGCACAGATACGCAGTATTTT.

This clonotype was counted between two and nine times. The rearrangement uses TRBV6-6 and TRBJ1-6; D not resolved. Germline V gives CDR1 MNHNY, CDR2 SVGAGI (reference sequence). This CDR3 has 15 residues. V gave up 6 bases and J gave up 0 bases, with 9 bases separating them. CDR3 sequence reads: CASSPMSSYNSPLHF. The CDR3 DNA follows: TGTGCCAGCAGCCCTATGAGCTCCTATAATTCACCCCTCCACTTT.

This clonotype was observed a few times. The V and J genes are TRBV15 and TRBJ2-7; 8 positions match TRBD2. This CDR3 region has 15 residues. Per the germline V gene, CDR1 is LNHNV and CDR2 is YYDKDF (reference sequence). The J segment lost 1 base and the V segment lost 1 base, leaving 3 bases of the junction unmatched. The CDR3 bases are TGTGCCACCAGCAGAGGACCGGGGGGGTCCTACGAGCAGTACTTC. This gives the protein CATSRGPGGSYEQYF.

This clonotype came up a few times. This rearrangement joins TRBV4-1 to TRBJ1-5, with D perhaps TRBD1 (5 bases). This CDR3 is built from 15 residues. Per the germline V gene, CDR1 is MGHRA and CDR2 is YSYEKL. Between the trimmed V and J ends, which lost 4 bases and 2 bases, there was a span of 12 bases. This CDR3 reads CASSLGDGGNQPQHF. In DNA form, the CDR3 reads TGCGCCAGCAGCCTGGGGGATGGTGGCAATCAGCCCCAGCATTTT.

The genes are TRBV6-1 and TRBJ1-1, with a possible D match to TRBD1 (6 bases). V was clipped by 3 bases and J by 8 bases, with 25 bases between them. The germline V gene encodes CDR1 MNHNS and CDR2 SASEGT. The CDR3 spans 17 residues. DNA of the CDR3: TGTGCCAGCAGTGATTCTATCCGCTACAGGGAATTAAGGGAAGCTTTCTTT. Its protein product is CASSDSIRYRELREAFF.

This clonotype has a handful of counts. The chain links TRBV6-6 to TRBJ2-3; 12 bases line up with TRBD2. CDR3 size: 17 residues. Germline CDR1 is MNHNY and CDR2 is SVGAGI (reference sequence). The junction had 12 bases not matched to a gene; V was cut back by 6 bases and J by 5 bases. The CDR3 region is CASSRRLAGALVDTQYF. CDR3 sequence (DNA): TGTGCCAGCAGCCGTAGACTAGCGGGAGCTCTTGTAGATACGCAGTATTTT.

J is TRBJ2-5 and V is TRBV13; D not certain. The better agreement between TRBJ2-7 and the DNA end casts doubt on the J call. Germline V gene sequence: CDR1 PRHDT, CDR2 FYEKMQ (reference sequence). The CDR3 is 12 amino acids. The DNA of the CDR3 is TGTGCCAGCAGCTTACGACTTAGCGAGCAGTACTTC. It specifies CASSLRLSEQYF.

This clonotype has just a few counts. The chain is built from TRBV6-5 and TRBJ2-1; 10 bases are shared with TRBD2. Per germline, CDR1 MNHEY and CDR2 SVGAGI. The CDR3 has 17 amino acids. V dropped 4 bases and J dropped 9; count of bases not matched to a gene: 15. The CDR3 nucleotides are TGTGCCAGCAGTTCACTCAAACTAGCGGGGTTAAATGGTGAGCAGTTCTTC. Its protein is CASSSLKLAGLNGEQFF.

This clonotype was recorded a few times. The chain uses TRBV9 and TRBJ1-4; perhaps TRBD1 as D (6 bases). Germline V gives CDR1 SGDLS, CDR2 YYNGEE. The V gene lost 3 bases and the J gene lost 5 bases, with 11 bases spanning the gap. This CDR3 is 14 amino acids long. The CDR3 spells CASSAGAVNEKLFF. In DNA form, the CDR3 reads TGTGCCAGCAGCGCGGGGGCCGTAAATGAAAAACTGTTTTTT.

In this sample, this clonotype turned up many times. V usage is TRBV29-1 and J usage is TRBJ2-5; possibly TRBD1 or TRBD2 for D (6 bases each). Germline lookup yields CDR1 SQVTM and CDR2 ANQGSEA. This CDR3 contains 14 residues. CDR3 residues: CGGNRDGRVGTQYF. Written as DNA, the CDR3 is TGCGGCGGAAACAGGGACGGGAGAGTAGGGACCCAGTACTTC.

V is TRBV28 and J is TRBJ2-4, with D perhaps matching TRBD2 (6 bases). Germline lookup yields CDR1 MDHEN and CDR2 SYDVKM. Trimming left V 4 bases short and J 6 bases short, with 13 bases between. CDR3 length: 14 amino acids. The CDR3 here is CASSSGGEVNIQYF. CDR3 DNA: TGTGCCAGCAGTTCCGGGGGTGAGGTAAACATTCAGTACTTC. Supplemented by reference TRBV28 and TRBJ2-4, the full variable domain reads DVKVTQSSRYLVKRTGEKVFLECVQDMDHENMFWYRQDPGLGLRLIYFSYDVKMKEKGDIPEGYSVSREKKERFSLILESASTNQTSMYLCASSSGGEVNIQYFGAGTRLSVL.

The chain has TRBV7-9 and TRBJ2-3; TRBD2 agrees at 9 bases. The CDR3 is 15 residues long. V lost 7 bases and J lost 1; bases outside the gene matches: 6. Germline CDR1 and CDR2: SEHNR and FQNEAQ (reference sequence). The CDR3 sequence: CASTTAGGRTDTQYF. The CDR3, as DNA: TGTGCCAGCACCACGGCGGGGGGGCGCACAGATACGCAGTATTTT.

This clonotype was seen more than once but under ten times. The CDR3 here is CSAGGSLYEQYF. For the CDR3, the DNA is TGCAGTGCCGGCGGGAGCCTCTACGAGCAGTACTTC. This sequence joins TRBV29-1 and TRBJ2-5, with TRBD2 identical over 7 bases. The J call may be mistaken, given a closer DNA end match to TRBJ2-7. Germline V lookup: CDR1 SQVTM, CDR2 ANQGSEA. The CDR3 loop spans 12 amino acids.